This T cell receptor (beta chain) was profiled in a study of shared clonotypes between healthy human individuals (dated by TCRdb to 2020 to 2022). Study-level background: Three men and a couple of women, aged 18 to 49 years, made up the cohort. For each donor, CD4 naive and CD4 memory were each given three plates, CD8 naive was given two plates, and CD8 memory was given one plate. To estimate repertoire size and how much clonotypes are shared between individuals, the study performed deep sequencing of blood TCR repertoires from roughly five healthy adults. Libraries were prepared and TCR repertoires were sequenced by different laboratories using diverse techniques, in order to increase sequencing depth and limit assay-specific biases. Each donor's leukapheresis produced roughly between roughly 0.9 and 9 billion PBMCs. What the study reported, not specific to this receptor: Pairwise subsampling led to the expectation that sequencing depth would affect the degree of clonotype sharing among donors. When a few donors were compared, the shared fraction of clonotypes was about 5.4% for naive CD4, over 3% for naive CD8, roughly 2.3% for memory CD4, and around 0.37% for memory CD8. The genetic and exposure-history diversity represented was limited by the small number of donors. Larger estimated clonotype richness was generally found for naive subsets than for memory subsets. Sampling was restricted to blood, and TCR repertoires in tissues likely differ from the TCR repertoires found in blood. Clonotypes shared by all four sorted-subset donors showed higher generation probabilities than non-shared clonotypes. Incomplete sequencing was indicated by rarefaction of sorted-subset datasets, despite the large sequencing depth.

The donors were healthy, HIV-negative adults who had no recently reported acute infections or vaccinations. Every donor was a Caucasian adult residing in Nashville, Tennessee, USA. CD4+ T cells were enriched by magnetic negative selection; naive cells were then positively selected on CD45RA, and the negative fraction formed the memory subset. After blood collection by leukapheresis, PBMCs were isolated using Ficoll-Histopaque density gradient centrifugation and then cryopreserved in the vapor phase of liquid nitrogen. Analytical flow cytometry was used to check the purity and quantity of every magnetically sorted T cell population. Each sorted fraction had its genomic DNA isolated and then quantified by UV absorbance on a Nanodrop 2000c. Using the deep immunoSEQ assay, multiplex PCR amplified TCR CDR3 regions from genomic DNA. Extracted genomic DNA from each cell subset was spread evenly across all wells of several immunoSEQ 96-well plates, with each plate serving as a replicate. For sorted subsets, about 200 ng genomic DNA, equal to some 28,000 T cell genomes, was loaded into each replicate PCR. Purified libraries were measured with a Qubit 3.0 fluorometer, size-checked on a Bioanalyzer 2100, and measured again with the KAPA Library Quantification kit. Every immunoSEQ 96-well plate was sequenced on a dedicated single-read 150-cycle Illumina NextSeq 550 flow cell. The authors processed their data as follows. Because the immunoSEQ output included only junctional sequences and no quality scores, the filtering could not be the same as the filtering used for full-length reads. Sequences were annotated with PyIR, a Python wrapper for IgBLAST v1.9, using IMGT germline references to assign V/J genes and CDR3. Reads were removed for weak V/J assignments (E-value above 1e-6), missing CDR3, stop codons, out-of-frame junctions, or ambiguous translated residues. V3J clonotypes were defined as sequences sharing the same inferred V gene, J gene, and CDR3 amino acid sequence. Percentage overlap between repertoires was calculated by dividing the number of shared unique clonotypes by the size of the smaller repertoire. Three approaches were used to assess repertoire richness: RTK rarefaction, the Chao1 estimator, and Recon v2.1 estimates of unobserved clonotypes. For all TCRbeta clonotypes obtained by the gDNA method from a few donors, generation probabilities were computed with OLGA. TCRdb took over this immuneACCESS table, retaining in-frame rearrangements with V and J assigned. Such tables are incomplete; in checked studies, under half of the missing clones stem from an unresolved V gene, and the remainder is unexplained. That table gives V, J and clone size, and the DNA gave D and trimming. The sample has more than 2 million clones on record, roughly 94% of them singletons. The ten top clones hold 0.13% of the sample.

CDR1 and CDR2, per the germline V gene (reference sequence), are GTSNPN and SVGIG. V is reduced by 0 bases and J by 4 bases, leaving a spacing of 14 bases between them. The CDR3 contains 15 residues, cysteine and phenylalanine counted. The CDR3 DNA has 45 bases and is translated from base 1. As to this clone: Its recognized antigen is unknown. Per-base qualities were not stored, and no clone one base away is much larger.

The receptor was derived from a man aged 18 to 30 in good health. In this chain, TRBV30 is recombined with TRBJ2-3, and TRBD1 may be the D gene, going by 6 matching bases. Sequences were obtained from naive CD4+ T cells sorted from blood. The cell subset or site label, read with the paper, signifies: CD45RA+ positively selected. The nucleotide sequence is TGTGCCTGGAGTGTAGAGAGGGCAGGGGCAGATACGCAGTATTTT. Its protein is CAWSVERAGADTQYF. The reference TRBV30 and TRBJ2-3 proteins fill in what lies around the CDR3, so the full variable domain reads SQTIHQWPATLVQPVGSPLSLECTVEGTSNPNLYWYRQAAGRGLQLLFYSVGIGQISSEVPQNLSASRPQDRQFILSSKKLLLSDSGFYLCAWSVERAGADTQYFGPGTRLTVL.